Each of the 3 T cell receptor beta chains below was sequenced from the same sample in a study of regulatory T cells in long-lasting Graves disease. To make TCR beta libraries, researchers used iRepertoire HTBI primers and Arm-PCR of CDR3 regions. TCRdb fed the multiplex PCR reads into MiXCR, producing one record per CDR3 protein. Altogether 600,000 to 850,000 distinct CDR3 sequences are present, 25% to 35% being singletons, with the ten largest covering roughly 46%. The sample's time point: persistent/refractory GD, antithyroid drugs over 5 years with positive TRAb. Isolated PBMC RNA provided the starting material for the TCR library. Sequencing was performed on peripheral blood mononuclear cells (PBMCs), taken when the disease was refractory, from a patient treated with antithyroid drugs. All receptors come from a female donor with Graves disease.

At least ten counts were recorded for this clonotype. The chain recombines TRBV3-1 with TRBJ2-5; D may be TRBD2 (6 bases). The CDR3 is 13 amino acids. Per germline, CDR1 LGHDT and CDR2 YNNKEL (reference sequence). V lost 4 bases, J lost 5 bases, and 11 bases lay in between. Here the CDR3 reads CASSRRGRETQYF. In nucleotides, the CDR3 is TGTGCCAGCAGCCGAAGAGGGAGGGAGACCCAGTACTTC.

This clonotype was seen a handful of times. V gene TRBV5-1 combines with J gene TRBJ1-6, with D tentatively TRBD1 (5 bases). V lost 4 bases and J 5 bases, leaving 10 bases between the germline ends. CDR3 length equals 14 residues. Germline V gene lookup returns CDR1 SGHRS and CDR2 YFSETQ. In DNA, the CDR3 is TGCGCCAGCAGCGGGGGATTAAATAATTCACCCCTCCACTTT. It translates to CASSGGLNNSPLHF.

This clonotype was detected many times. This chain uses TRBV2 with TRBJ2-7; TRBD2 is a possible D gene (5 bases). The CDR3 runs 13 residues. CDR1 is SNHLY and CDR2 is FYNNEI in the germline V gene. The germline V and J ends were trimmed by 11 bases and 2 bases, with 16 bases remaining between them. CDR3 nucleotide sequence: TGTGCCGGTCGGGAAGGAACAGCCTACGAGCAGTACTTC. Translation gives CAGREGTAYEQYF.